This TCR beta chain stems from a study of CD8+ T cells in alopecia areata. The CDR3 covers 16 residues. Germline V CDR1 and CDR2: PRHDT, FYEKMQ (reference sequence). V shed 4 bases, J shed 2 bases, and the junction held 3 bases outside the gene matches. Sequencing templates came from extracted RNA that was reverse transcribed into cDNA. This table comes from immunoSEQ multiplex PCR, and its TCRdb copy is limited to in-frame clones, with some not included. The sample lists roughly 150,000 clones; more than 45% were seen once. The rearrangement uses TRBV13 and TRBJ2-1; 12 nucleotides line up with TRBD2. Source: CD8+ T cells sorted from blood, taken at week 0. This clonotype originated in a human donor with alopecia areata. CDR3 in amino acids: CASSSRTSGTYNEQFF. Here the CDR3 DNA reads TGTGCCAGCAGCTCCCGGACTAGCGGGACCTACAATGAGCAGTTCTTC.